The 30 T cell receptor beta chains below were found in one sample sequenced in a study of OX40 agonist ivuxolimab in advanced cancers. Libraries were prepared through the immunoSEQ multiplex PCR assay. TCRdb obtained this table from immuneACCESS and retained in-frame rearrangements with V and J assigned. These tables miss some clones; where compared with another copy, unresolved V genes account for less than half of the shortfall, and the remainder is unexplained. The sample data list almost 35,000 clones, and around 86% of these were observed just once. Under 1.5% of the sample lies in the top ten. This specimen consisted of CD4+ or CD8+ T cells sorted from blood, obtained in a trial of the OX40 agonist ivuxolimab. The receptors were gathered from an adult with an advanced solid tumor such as melanoma, head and neck, liver or kidney cancer.

The genes are TRBV11-2 and TRBJ1-6; the D gene is possibly TRBD1 (5 bases). Germline loops: CDR1 SGHAT, CDR2 FQNNGV. The CDR3 spans 16 residues. The V end lost 3 bases, the J end lost 7 bases, and 16 bases lay between the germline ends. The CDR3 DNA reads TGTGCCAGCAGCTTCTCTTCCGGGTGGGGGAATTCACCCCTCCACTTT. Its protein product is CASSFSSGWGNSPLHF.

The chain carries TRBV4-1 and TRBJ2-1; 10 bases agree with TRBD2. Trimming removed 4 bases from V and 10 bases from J; junction bases left unmatched: 10. The CDR3 contains 15 residues. Per germline, CDR1 MGHRA and CDR2 YSYEKL. The CDR3 sequence is CASSPSGGASWEQFF. The CDR3 DNA sequence: TGCGCCAGCAGCCCCAGCGGGGGGGCCTCTTGGGAGCAGTTCTTC.

Details on this clone: Distinct nucleotide sequences in the sample also encode this CDR3. J is TRBJ2-3 and V is TRBV5-6, with TRBD1 matching 10 bases. The CDR3 is 16 residues long. CDR1 is SGHDT, CDR2 YYEEEE, per germline. V trimming: 0 bases; J trimming: 2 bases; junction bases outside the gene matches: 3. The CDR3 DNA is TGTGCCAGCAGCTTGGTGACAGGGGGCTTCACAGATACGCAGTATTTT. Its translation is CASSLVTGGFTDTQYF. The whole variable domain, remainder taken from reference TRBV5-6 and TRBJ2-3, is DAGVTQSPTHLIKTRGQQVTLRCSPKSGHDTVSWYQQALGQGPQFIFQYYEEEERQRGNFPDRFSGHQFPNYSSELNVNALLLGDSALYLCASSLVTGGFTDTQYFGPGTRLTVL.

This clone was detected a few times. The chain joins TRBV5-4 to TRBJ2-5; D remains unclear. The V end was cut by 4 bases, the J end by 2 bases, with 12 bases between. This CDR3 contains 14 residues. Germline CDR1 and CDR2: SGHNT and YYREEE (reference sequence). DNA for the CDR3: TGTGCCAGCAGCGGCCGAACCGGTCAAGAGACCCAGTACTTC. Translating gives CASSGRTGQETQYF.

The rearrangement joins TRBV10-2 to TRBJ2-1; TRBD2 agrees at 10 bases. From germline, CDR1 is WSHSY and CDR2 SAAADI. The CDR3 length is 18 residues. With 7 bases clipped from V and 0 bases from J, the junction kept 12 bases outside the gene matches. The CDR3 reads CASKRGLAYRSSYNEQFF. In nucleotides, the CDR3 is TGCGCCAGCAAGAGGGGACTAGCGTACAGGAGCTCCTACAATGAGCAGTTCTTC.

V is TRBV7-3 and J is TRBJ1-2; 10 bases are a match to TRBD1. V lost 5 bases to trimming and J lost 6 bases; unmatched junction nucleotides: 3. The V gene's germline CDR1 is SGHTA and CDR2 FQGTGA. The CDR3 extends over 13 amino acids. CDR3 nucleotides: TGTGCCAGCAGCGCCGGGACAGGGGATGGCTACACCTTC. This encodes CASSAGTGDGYTF.

The chain links TRBV7-2 to TRBJ2-5; 14 bases map to TRBD2. The CDR3 extends over 16 amino acids. The germline V gene encodes CDR1 SGHTA and CDR2 FQGNSA. Trimming at V came to 3 bases and at J to 4 bases, leaving 4 bases not matched to a gene. The CDR3 region is CASSLAGLAGGETQYF. The CDR3 DNA follows: TGTGCCAGCAGCTTGGCCGGACTAGCGGGGGGAGAGACCCAGTACTTC.

The J gene is TRBJ2-1, the V gene TRBV28; D is undetermined. The V gene lost 10 bases and the J gene lost 10 bases, with 14 bases spanning the gap. The CDR3 extends over 11 amino acids. The germline V gene has CDR1 MDHEN and CDR2 SYDVKM. CDR3 bases: TGTGCCATACTTAAGGGTCGCGAGCAGTTCTTC. The encoded protein is CAILKGREQFF. Based on the CDR3 plus reference TRBV28 and TRBJ2-1, the full variable domain is DVKVTQSSRYLVKRTGEKVFLECVQDMDHENMFWYRQDPGLGLRLIYFSYDVKMKEKGDIPEGYSVSREKKERFSLILESASTNQTSMYLCAILKGREQFFGPGTRLTVL.

The chain joins TRBV9 to TRBJ1-2, with TRBD1 identical over 7 bases. V dropped 4 bases and J dropped 5; count of bases not matched to a gene: 8. The CDR3 totals 14 residues. Germline V CDR1 and CDR2: SGDLS, YYNGEE. As DNA, the CDR3 is TGTGCCAGCAGCCCGACCGGGACAGAGTATGGCTACACCTTC. The encoded protein is CASSPTGTEYGYTF.

This sequence joins TRBV2 and TRBJ1-5; tentatively, D is TRBD1 (6 bases). Trimming took 5 bases from V and 1 from J, leaving 9 bases between them. In germline, CDR1 is SNHLY, CDR2 FYNNEI. There are 14 residues in the CDR3. The CDR3 sequence is CASSFGQSNQPQHF. The CDR3, as DNA: TGTGCCAGCAGTTTCGGACAGAGCAATCAGCCCCAGCATTTT.

The chain combines TRBV19 with TRBJ2-3; D not resolved. CDR1 is LNHDA and CDR2 is SQIVND in the germline V gene (reference sequence). This CDR3 has 13 residues. V dropped 8 bases and J dropped 2 bases, with 11 bases sitting between them. This CDR3 is CASWGRLTDTQYF. CDR3 in DNA: TGTGCCAGTTGGGGTCGACTCACAGATACGCAGTATTTT.

The CDR3 nucleotides read TGCGCCAGCAGCTTGGGACAGGATTTTATGGAAGCTTTCTTT. Protein: CASSLGQDFMEAFF. The gene calls are TRBV5-1 and TRBJ1-1, with D perhaps matching TRBD1 (6 bases). Germline V lookup: CDR1 SGHRS, CDR2 YFSETQ. Trimming took 0 bases from V and 8 from J, leaving 14 bases between them. This CDR3 comprises 14 residues.

This chain joins TRBV5-1 and TRBJ2-2, with unresolved D. Germline values: CDR1 SGHRS, CDR2 YFSETQ. Deletions cut 3 bases from V and 6 bases from J, with 15 bases between. The CDR3 covers 15 residues. CDR3 nucleotide sequence: TGCGCCAGCAGCTCCTACGAAGGGTTGGCCGGGGAGCTGTTTTTT. It translates to CASSSYEGLAGELFF.

The chain combines TRBV6-5 with TRBJ2-7, with D possibly called TRBD1 or TRBD2 (6 bases each). The CDR3 is 14 amino acids. Trimming pared 3 bases from V and 3 bases from J, leaving 12 bases between. Germline CDR1 reads MNHEY; CDR2 reads SVGAGI. The CDR3 DNA is TGTGCCAGCAGTTATTCGGGGGCAGTCTACGAGCAGTACTTC. It translates to CASSYSGAVYEQYF.

The V call is TRBV5-1, the J call TRBJ2-7, with a possible D match to TRBD1 (6 bases). Germline CDR1 is SGHRS and CDR2 is YFSETQ. The CDR3 totals 20 residues. Trimming stripped 0 bases from V and 2 bases from J, with 27 bases between. The CDR3 sequence: CASSLDPLASTGLTAYEQYF. The CDR3 nucleotides are TGCGCCAGCAGCTTGGACCCCCTCGCCTCGACAGGCCTGACTGCCTACGAGCAGTACTTC.

This chain joins TRBV2 and TRBJ1-6; the D gene is possibly TRBD1 (6 bases). Trimming took off 7 bases at V and 9 bases at J, with 16 bases between the two ends. This CDR3 is 14 amino acids long. CDR1 SNHLY and CDR2 FYNNEI come from the germline V gene. For the CDR3, the DNA is TGTGCCAGCATTAATTTGGGGGCCGGTTCACCCCTCCACTTT. It specifies CASINLGAGSPLHF.

The chain joins TRBV28 to TRBJ2-2; TRBD1 matches at 7 bases. V lost 6 bases and J lost 8; bases outside the gene matches: 6. The CDR3 has 13 residues. Per the germline V gene, CDR1 is MDHEN and CDR2 is SYDVKM. CDR3 sequence reads: CASRRDRWGELFF. The CDR3 bases are TGTGCCAGCAGAAGGGACAGATGGGGGGAGCTGTTTTTT.

The chain links TRBV27 to TRBJ1-5; a possible D gene is TRBD1 (5 bases). V lost 6 bases, J lost 5 bases, and 11 bases lay in between. The germline V gene has CDR1 MNHEY and CDR2 SMNVEV (reference sequence). The CDR3 runs to 13 residues. The CDR3 nucleotides are TGTGCCAGCAGCAAGGGACCGTATCAGCCCCAGCATTTT. As protein: CASSKGPYQPQHF.

The chain is built from TRBV2 and TRBJ1-6; D is undetermined. V was cut by 6 bases and J by 7 bases, with 16 bases left in between. The CDR3 totals 15 residues. Germline CDR1 is SNHLY and CDR2 is FYNNEI. Here the CDR3 DNA reads TGTGCCAGCAGAGAAAGGGTCCGCAAAAATTCACCCCTCCACTTT. Amino acids: CASRERVRKNSPLHF.

The chain employs TRBV4-1 and TRBJ2-1, with 9 bases aligning to TRBD2. The CDR3 sequence is 16 residues long. CDR1 is MGHRA, CDR2 YSYEKL, per germline. The J segment lost 6 bases and the V segment lost 2 bases, leaving 8 bases of the junction unmatched. CDR3 sequence reads: CASSQFAGGRSNEQFF. DNA for the CDR3: TGCGCCAGCAGCCAATTCGCGGGAGGGCGGTCCAATGAGCAGTTCTTC.

The J gene is TRBJ2-2, the V gene TRBV10-2, with 14 bases that match TRBD2. Germline values: CDR1 WSHSY, CDR2 SAAADI. CDR3 length equals 15 residues. Trimming cost V 10 bases and J 4 bases; bases outside gene matches: 5. CDR3 residues: CATLGLAGVTGELFF. In DNA, the CDR3 is TGCGCCACCCTGGGACTAGCGGGAGTCACCGGGGAGCTGTTTTTT.

The chain carries TRBV9 and TRBJ1-6; no firm D call. V dropped 3 bases and J dropped 7 bases, with 11 bases sitting between them. CDR1 and CDR2 (germline): SGDLS, YYNGEE. This CDR3 region has 14 residues. The CDR3: CASSADLPNSPLHF. CDR3 in DNA: TGTGCCAGCAGCGCGGATCTGCCCAATTCACCCCTCCACTTT.

This chain links TRBV11-1 with TRBJ2-3; D might be TRBD1 or TRBD2, each matching 5 bases. V was cut by 8 bases and J by 5 bases, with 8 bases left in between. Germline values: CDR1 SGHAT, CDR2 FQDESV (reference sequence). This CDR3 has 11 amino acids. The CDR3 DNA reads TGTGCCAGCGGGGGAAGAGATACGCAGTATTTT. This translates into CASGGRDTQYF.

V usage is TRBV5-4 and J usage is TRBJ2-5; the D is unclear. V was cut by 2 bases and J by 2 bases, with 1 base left in between. The CDR3 spans 11 residues. CDR1 is SGHNT, CDR2 YYREEE, per germline (reference sequence). The CDR3 spells CASSLQETQYF. The CDR3 coding sequence is TGTGCCAGCAGCTTACAAGAGACCCAGTACTTC.

The chain joins TRBV5-1 to TRBJ2-2; 11 bases are a match to TRBD2. The CDR3 extends over 15 amino acids. Germline CDR1 is SGHRS and CDR2 is YFSETQ. V dropped 4 bases and J dropped 4; count of bases not matched to a gene: 3. Here the CDR3 reads CASSPGTSGTGELFF. The CDR3, as DNA: TGCGCCAGCAGCCCCGGGACTAGCGGCACCGGGGAGCTGTTTTTT.

The genes are TRBV7-2 and TRBJ2-5, with TRBD2 matching over 8 bases. Per the germline V gene, CDR1 is SGHTA and CDR2 is FQGNSA. V was clipped by 5 bases and J by 4 bases; unmatched bases: 9. This CDR3 has 15 residues. CDR3 sequence reads: CASSPSGSGGETQYF. For the CDR3, the DNA is TGTGCCAGCAGCCCGAGCGGGAGCGGGGGAGAGACCCAGTACTTC.

The rearrangement uses TRBV7-2 and TRBJ2-3; 9 bases are shared with TRBD1. Germline CDR1 reads SGHTA; CDR2 reads FQGNSA. After removal of 1 base from V and 5 bases from J, the junction contained 4 bases not matched to a gene. This CDR3 region has 15 residues. CDR3: CASSLGGTGLDTQYF. DNA for the CDR3: TGTGCCAGCAGCTTAGGCGGGACAGGGTTAGATACGCAGTATTTT.

The chain joins TRBV10-3 to TRBJ1-1; D is ambiguous. CDR3 length equals 13 residues. The germline gives CDR1 ENHRY, CDR2 SYGVKD. Trimming took off 6 bases at V and 1 base at J, with 9 bases between the two ends. The CDR3 DNA reads as TGTGCCATCAGACGGCCAGAGAACACTGAAGCTTTCTTT. Its translation is CAIRRPENTEAFF.

This clone was observed a single time. The V call is TRBV25-1, the J call TRBJ1-2; D not resolved. CDR3 length: 13 residues. Germline assignment: CDR1 MGHDK and CDR2 SYGVNS. Trimming took off 3 bases at V and 5 bases at J, with 10 bases between the two ends. CDR3 amino acids: CASSEAGLYGYTF. The CDR3 region has the DNA TGTGCCAGCAGTGAGGCCGGGTTATATGGCTACACCTTC.

The rearrangement uses TRBV5-6 and TRBJ2-6; possibly TRBD1 for D (6 bases). The germline V and J ends were trimmed by 4 bases and 4 bases, with 15 bases remaining between them. The germline gives CDR1 SGHDT, CDR2 YYEEEE. The CDR3 extends over 16 amino acids. The chain's CDR3 is CASSRDTHRGANVLTF. In DNA, the CDR3 is TGTGCCAGCAGCCGGGACACCCACAGGGGGGCCAACGTCCTGACTTTC.